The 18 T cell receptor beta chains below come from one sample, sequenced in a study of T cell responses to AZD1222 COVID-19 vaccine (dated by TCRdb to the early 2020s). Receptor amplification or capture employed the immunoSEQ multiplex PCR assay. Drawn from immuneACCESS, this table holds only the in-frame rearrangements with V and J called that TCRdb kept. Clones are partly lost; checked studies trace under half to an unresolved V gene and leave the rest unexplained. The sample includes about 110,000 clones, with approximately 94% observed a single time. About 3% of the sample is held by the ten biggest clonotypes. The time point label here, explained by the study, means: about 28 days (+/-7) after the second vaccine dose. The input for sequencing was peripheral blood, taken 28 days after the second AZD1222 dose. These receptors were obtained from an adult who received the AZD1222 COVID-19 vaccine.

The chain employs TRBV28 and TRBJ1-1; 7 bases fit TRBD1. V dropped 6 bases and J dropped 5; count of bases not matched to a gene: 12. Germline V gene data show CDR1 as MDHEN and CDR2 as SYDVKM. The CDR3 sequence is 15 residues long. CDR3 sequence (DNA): TGTGCCAGCAGCACCATACAGGGGCTCGGGACTGAAGCTTTCTTT. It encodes CASSTIQGLGTEAFF.

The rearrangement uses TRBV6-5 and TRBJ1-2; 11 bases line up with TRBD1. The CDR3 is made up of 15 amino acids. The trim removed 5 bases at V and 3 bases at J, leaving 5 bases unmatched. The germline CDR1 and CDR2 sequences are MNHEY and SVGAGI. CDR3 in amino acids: CASSKDRGLYYGYTF. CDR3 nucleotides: TGTGCCAGCAGTAAGGACAGGGGGCTCTACTATGGCTACACCTTC.

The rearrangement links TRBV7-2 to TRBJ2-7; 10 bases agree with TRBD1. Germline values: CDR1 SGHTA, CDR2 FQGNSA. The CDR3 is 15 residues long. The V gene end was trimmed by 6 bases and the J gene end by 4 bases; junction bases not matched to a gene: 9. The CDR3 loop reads CASRPGRGQGYEQYF. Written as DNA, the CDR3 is TGTGCCAGCAGACCTGGGCGGGGACAGGGGTACGAGCAGTACTTC.

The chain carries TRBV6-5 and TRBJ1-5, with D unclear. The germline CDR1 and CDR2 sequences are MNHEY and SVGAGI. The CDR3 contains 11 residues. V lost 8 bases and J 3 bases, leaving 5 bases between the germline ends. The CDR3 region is CASGYNQPQHF. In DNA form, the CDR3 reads TGTGCCAGCGGATACAATCAGCCCCAGCATTTT.

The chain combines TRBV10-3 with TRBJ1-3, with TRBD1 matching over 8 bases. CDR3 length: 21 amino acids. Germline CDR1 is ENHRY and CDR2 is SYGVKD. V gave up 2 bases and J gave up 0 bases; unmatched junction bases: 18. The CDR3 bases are TGTGCCATCAGTGAGGCTTCAGGGGGCCCGCTCACAGGACTCTCTGGAAACACCATATATTTT. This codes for CAISEASGGPLTGLSGNTIYF.

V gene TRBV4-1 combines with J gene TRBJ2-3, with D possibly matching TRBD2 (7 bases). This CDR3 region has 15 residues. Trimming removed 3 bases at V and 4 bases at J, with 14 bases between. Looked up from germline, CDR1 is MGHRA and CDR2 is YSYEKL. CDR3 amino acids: CASSQKGGGSDTQYF. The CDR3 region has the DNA TGCGCCAGCAGCCAGAAGGGGGGAGGGTCAGATACGCAGTATTTT.

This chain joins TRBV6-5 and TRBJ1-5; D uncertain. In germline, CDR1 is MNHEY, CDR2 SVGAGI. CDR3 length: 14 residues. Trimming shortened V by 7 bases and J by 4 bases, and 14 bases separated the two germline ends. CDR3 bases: TGTGCCAGCAATCTAGGGAAGGAGAATCAGCCCCAGCATTTT. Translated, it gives CASNLGKENQPQHF.

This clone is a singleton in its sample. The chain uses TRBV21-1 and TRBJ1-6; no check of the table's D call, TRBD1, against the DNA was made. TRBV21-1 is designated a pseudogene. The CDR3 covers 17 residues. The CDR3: CASSKVESGQGNSPLHF. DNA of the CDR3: TGTGCCAGCAGCAAAGTAGAGAGCGGACAGGGAAATTCACCCCTCCACTTT.

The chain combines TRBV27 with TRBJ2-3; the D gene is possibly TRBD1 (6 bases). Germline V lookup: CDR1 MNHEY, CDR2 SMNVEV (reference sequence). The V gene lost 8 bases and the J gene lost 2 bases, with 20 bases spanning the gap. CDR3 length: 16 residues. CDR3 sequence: CASAFHRDISTDTQYF. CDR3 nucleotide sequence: TGTGCCAGCGCCTTTCACCGGGACATTTCCACAGATACGCAGTATTTT.

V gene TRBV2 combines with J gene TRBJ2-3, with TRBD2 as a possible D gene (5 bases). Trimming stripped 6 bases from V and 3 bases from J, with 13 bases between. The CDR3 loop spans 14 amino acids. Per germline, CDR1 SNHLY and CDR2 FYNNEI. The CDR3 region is CASRPRTSTDTQYF. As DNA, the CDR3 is TGTGCCAGCAGGCCCCGGACTTCGACAGATACGCAGTATTTT. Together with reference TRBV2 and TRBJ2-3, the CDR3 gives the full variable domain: EPEVTQTPSHQVTQMGQEVILRCVPISNHLYFYWYRQILGQKVEFLVSFYNNEISEKSEIFDDQFSVERPDGSNFTLKIRSTKLEDSAMYFCASRPRTSTDTQYFGPGTRLTVL.

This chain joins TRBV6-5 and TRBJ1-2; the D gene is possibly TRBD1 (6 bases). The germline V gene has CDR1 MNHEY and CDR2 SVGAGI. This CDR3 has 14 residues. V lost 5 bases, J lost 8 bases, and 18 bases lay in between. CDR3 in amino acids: CASSTGGAERGYTF. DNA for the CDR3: TGTGCCAGCAGTACGGGGGGGGCCGAGCGAGGCTACACCTTC.

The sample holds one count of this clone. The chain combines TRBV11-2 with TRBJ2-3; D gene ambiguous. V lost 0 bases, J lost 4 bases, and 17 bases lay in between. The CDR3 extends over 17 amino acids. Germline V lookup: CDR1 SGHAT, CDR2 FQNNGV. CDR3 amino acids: CASSLDMEIMVADTQYF. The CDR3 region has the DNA TGTGCCAGCAGCTTAGATATGGAAATAATGGTCGCAGATACGCAGTATTTT.

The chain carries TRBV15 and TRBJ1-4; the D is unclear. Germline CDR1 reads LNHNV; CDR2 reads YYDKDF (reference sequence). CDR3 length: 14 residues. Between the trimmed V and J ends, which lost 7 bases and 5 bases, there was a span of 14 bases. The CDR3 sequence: CATTEQTRNEKLFF. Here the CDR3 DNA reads TGTGCCACCACCGAGCAGACCCGAAATGAAAAACTGTTTTTT.

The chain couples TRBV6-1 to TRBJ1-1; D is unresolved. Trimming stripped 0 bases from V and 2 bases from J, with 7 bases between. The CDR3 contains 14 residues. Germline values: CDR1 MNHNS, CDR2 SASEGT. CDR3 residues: CASSEAGINTEAFF. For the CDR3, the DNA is TGTGCCAGCAGTGAAGCGGGGATCAACACTGAAGCTTTCTTT.

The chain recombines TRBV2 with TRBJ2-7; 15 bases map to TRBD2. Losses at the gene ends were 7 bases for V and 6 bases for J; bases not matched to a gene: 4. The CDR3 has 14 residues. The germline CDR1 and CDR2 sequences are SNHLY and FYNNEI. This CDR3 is CASIPGLAGGEQYF. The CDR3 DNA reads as TGTGCCAGCATCCCGGGACTAGCGGGAGGCGAGCAGTACTTC.

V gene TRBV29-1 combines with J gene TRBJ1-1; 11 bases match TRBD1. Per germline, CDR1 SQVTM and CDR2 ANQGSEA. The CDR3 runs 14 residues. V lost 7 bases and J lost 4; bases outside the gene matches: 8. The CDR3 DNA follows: TGCAGCGGTTCCCCCGGGACAGGGGGCACTGAAGCTTTCTTT. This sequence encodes CSGSPGTGGTEAFF. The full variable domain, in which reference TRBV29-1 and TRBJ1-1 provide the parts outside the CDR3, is SAVISQKPSRDICQRGTSLTIQCQVDSQVTMMFWYRQQPGQSLTLIATANQGSEATYESGFVIDKFPISRPNLTFSTLTVSNMSPEDSSIYLCSGSPGTGGTEAFFGQGTRLTVV.

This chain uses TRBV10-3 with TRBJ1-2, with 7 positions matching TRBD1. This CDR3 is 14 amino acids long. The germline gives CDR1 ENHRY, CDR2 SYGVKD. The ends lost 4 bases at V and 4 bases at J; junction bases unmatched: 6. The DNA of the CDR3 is TGTGCCATCAGTGGTGTAGGGGGCTCCTATGGCTACACCTTC. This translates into CAISGVGGSYGYTF.

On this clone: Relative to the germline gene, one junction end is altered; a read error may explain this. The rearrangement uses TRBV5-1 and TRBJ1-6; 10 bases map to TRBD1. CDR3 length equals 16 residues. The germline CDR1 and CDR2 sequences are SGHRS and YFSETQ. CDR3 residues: CASSLTRTGGASALHF. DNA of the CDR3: TGCGCCAGCAGCTTAACTAGGACAGGGGGAGCTTCAGCCCTCCACTTT.